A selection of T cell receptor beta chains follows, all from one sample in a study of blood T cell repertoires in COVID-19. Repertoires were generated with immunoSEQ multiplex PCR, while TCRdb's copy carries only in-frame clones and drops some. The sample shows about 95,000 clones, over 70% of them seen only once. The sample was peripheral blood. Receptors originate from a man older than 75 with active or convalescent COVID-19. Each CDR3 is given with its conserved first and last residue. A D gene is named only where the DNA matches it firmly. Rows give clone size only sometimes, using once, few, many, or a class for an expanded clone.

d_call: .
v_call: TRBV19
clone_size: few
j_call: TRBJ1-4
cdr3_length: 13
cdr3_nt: TGTGCCAGTAGTCCAACCTTGCGCGAAAAACTGTTTTTT
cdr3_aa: CASSPTLREKLFF

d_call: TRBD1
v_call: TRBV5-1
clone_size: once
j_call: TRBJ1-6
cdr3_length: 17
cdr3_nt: TGCGCCAGCAGCTCCCGGGACAGGGGCTCCTATAATTCACCCCTCCACTTT
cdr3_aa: CASSSRDRGSYNSPLHF

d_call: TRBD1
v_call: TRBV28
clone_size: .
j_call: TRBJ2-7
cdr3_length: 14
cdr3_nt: TGTGCCAGCCGGGGACAGGGCGCGACCTACGAGCAGTACTTC
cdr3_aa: CASRGQGATYEQYF

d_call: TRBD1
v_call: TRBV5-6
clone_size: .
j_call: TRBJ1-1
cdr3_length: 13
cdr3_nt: TGTGCCAGCAGCTCACCCACAGGGGTCGGGGCTTTCTTT
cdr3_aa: CASSSPTGVGAFF

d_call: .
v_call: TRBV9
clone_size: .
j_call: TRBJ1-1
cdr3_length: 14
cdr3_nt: TGTGCCAGCAGCGTAGGCAGGGCAGAGGCTGAAGCTTTCTTT
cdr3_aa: CASSVGRAEAEAFF

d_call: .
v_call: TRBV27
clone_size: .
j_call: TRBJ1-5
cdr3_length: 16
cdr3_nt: TGTGCCAGCAGTTTGAGGATGGGTGAGGACAATCAGCCCCAGCATTTT
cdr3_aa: CASSLRMGEDNQPQHF

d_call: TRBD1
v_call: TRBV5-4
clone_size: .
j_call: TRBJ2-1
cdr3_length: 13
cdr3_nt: TGTGCCAGCAGCCCACAGGGGTACAATGAGCAGTTCTTC
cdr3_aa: CASSPQGYNEQFF

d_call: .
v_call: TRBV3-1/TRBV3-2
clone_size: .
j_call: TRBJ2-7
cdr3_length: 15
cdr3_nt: TGTGCCAGCAGCCGATCGGCGGGGCGGGGTAGCGAGCAGTACTTC
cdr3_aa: CASSRSAGRGSEQYF

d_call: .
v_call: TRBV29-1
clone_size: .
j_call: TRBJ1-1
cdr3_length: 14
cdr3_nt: TGCAGCGTTGGTGGGGGGGGTCTGAACACTGAAGCTTTCTTT
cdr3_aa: CSVGGGGLNTEAFF

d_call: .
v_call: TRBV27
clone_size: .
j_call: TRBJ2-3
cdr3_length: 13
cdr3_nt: TGTGCCAGCAAGCAGGGGCGCACAGATACGCAGTATTTT
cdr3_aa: CASKQGRTDTQYF

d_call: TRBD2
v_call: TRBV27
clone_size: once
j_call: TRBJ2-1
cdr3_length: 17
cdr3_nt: TGTGCCAGCAGCCATACTAGCGGGGGGAGCTCCTACAATGAGCAGTTCTTC
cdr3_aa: CASSHTSGGSSYNEQFF

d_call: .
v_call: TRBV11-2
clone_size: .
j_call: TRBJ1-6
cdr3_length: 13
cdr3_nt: TGTGCCAGCAGCTTAACCAGGAATTCACCCCTCCACTTT
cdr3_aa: CASSLTRNSPLHF

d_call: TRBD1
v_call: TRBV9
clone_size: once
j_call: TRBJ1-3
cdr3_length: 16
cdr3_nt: TGTGCCAGCAGCGAACAGGGGGCCCTCCCTGGAAACACCATATATTTT
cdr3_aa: CASSEQGALPGNTIYF

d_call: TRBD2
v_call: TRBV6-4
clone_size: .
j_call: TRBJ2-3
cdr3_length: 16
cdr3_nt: TGTGCCAGCAGTCTGATAGCGGGGGAAAGCACAGATACGCAGTATTTT
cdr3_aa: CASSLIAGESTDTQYF

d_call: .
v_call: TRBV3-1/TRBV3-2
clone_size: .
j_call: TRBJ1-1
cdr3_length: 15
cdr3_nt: TGTGCCAGCAGCCCCCGCGACGGGTCGGGCACTGAAGCTTTCTTT
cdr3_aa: CASSPRDGSGTEAFF

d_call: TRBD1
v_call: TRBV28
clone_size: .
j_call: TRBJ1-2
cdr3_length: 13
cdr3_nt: TGTGCCAGCAGTCAACGGACAGGGGATGGCTACACCTTC
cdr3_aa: CASSQRTGDGYTF

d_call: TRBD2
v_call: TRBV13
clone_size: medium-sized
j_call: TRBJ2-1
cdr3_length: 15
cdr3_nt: TGTGCCAGCAGAGTCCGGGGGGGTTTACACAATGAGCAGTTCTTC
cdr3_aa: CASRVRGGLHNEQFF

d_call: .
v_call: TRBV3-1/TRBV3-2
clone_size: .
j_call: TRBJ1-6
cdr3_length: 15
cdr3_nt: TGTGCCAGCAGCCAAGGCGGAGTGTATAATTCACCCCTCCACTTT
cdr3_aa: CASSQGGVYNSPLHF

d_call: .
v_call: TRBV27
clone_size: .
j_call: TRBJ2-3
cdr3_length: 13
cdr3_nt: TGTGCCAGCAGTTACTCCCCGGGAGATACGCAGTATTTT
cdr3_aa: CASSYSPGDTQYF

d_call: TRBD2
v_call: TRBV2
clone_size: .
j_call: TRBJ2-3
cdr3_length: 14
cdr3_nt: TGTGCCAGCGGGGGCCGGGGGGGGACAGATACGCAGTATTTT
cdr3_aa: CASGGRGGTDTQYF

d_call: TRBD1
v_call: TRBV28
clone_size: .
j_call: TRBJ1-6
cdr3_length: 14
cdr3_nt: TGTGCCAGCAGTCGAAGGACAGGGTCGGCACCCCTCCACTTT
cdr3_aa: CASSRRTGSAPLHF

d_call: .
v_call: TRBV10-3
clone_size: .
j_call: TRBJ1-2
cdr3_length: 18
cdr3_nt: TGTGCCATCAGTGAGACCGACGGGAGAGTAGGCAGAAACTATGGCTACACCTTC
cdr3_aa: CAISETDGRVGRNYGYTF

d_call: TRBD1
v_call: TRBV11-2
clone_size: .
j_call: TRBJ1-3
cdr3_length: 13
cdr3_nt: TGTGCCAGCATACAGGGGGGAGGAAACACCATATATTTT
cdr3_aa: CASIQGGGNTIYF

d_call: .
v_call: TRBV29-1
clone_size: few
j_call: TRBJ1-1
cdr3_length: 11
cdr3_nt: TGCAGCGTTGAACCTTCCACTGAAGCTTTCTTT
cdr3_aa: CSVEPSTEAFF

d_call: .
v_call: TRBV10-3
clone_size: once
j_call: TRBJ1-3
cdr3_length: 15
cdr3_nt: TGTGCCATCAGTGACCCTGTAGAAACTGGAAACACCATATATTTT
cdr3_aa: CAISDPVETGNTIYF

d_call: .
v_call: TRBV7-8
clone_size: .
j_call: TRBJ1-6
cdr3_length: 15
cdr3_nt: TGTGCCAGCAGCTCTGAAGGAGTGTATAATTCACCCCTCCACTTT
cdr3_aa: CASSSEGVYNSPLHF

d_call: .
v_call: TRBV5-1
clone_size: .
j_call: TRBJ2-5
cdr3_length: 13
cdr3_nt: TGCGCCAGCAGCTTGTTTCTCGAAGAGACCCAGTACTTC
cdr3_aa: CASSLFLEETQYF

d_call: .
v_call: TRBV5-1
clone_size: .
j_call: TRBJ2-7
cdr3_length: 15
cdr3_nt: TGCGCCAGCAGCTTGCCGGGACTGGGCTCCTACGAGCAGTACTTC
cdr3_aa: CASSLPGLGSYEQYF

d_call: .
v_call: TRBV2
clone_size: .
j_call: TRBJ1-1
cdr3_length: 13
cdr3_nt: TGTGCCAGCAGCCTTGATACGAGCACTGAAGCTTTCTTT
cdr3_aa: CASSLDTSTEAFF

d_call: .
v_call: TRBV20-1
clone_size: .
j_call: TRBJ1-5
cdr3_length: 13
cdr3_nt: TGCAGTGCTAGTTTCGGGGGCAATCAGCCCCAGCATTTT
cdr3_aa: CSASFGGNQPQHF

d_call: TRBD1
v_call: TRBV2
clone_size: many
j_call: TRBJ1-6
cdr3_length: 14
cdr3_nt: TGTGCCAGCAGTGGACAGGGGGCAGGATCACCCCTCCACTTT
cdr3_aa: CASSGQGAGSPLHF

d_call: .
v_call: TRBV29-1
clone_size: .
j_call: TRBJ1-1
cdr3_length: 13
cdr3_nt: TGCAGCGTTGTGCGGGGGGCGGACACTGAAGCTTTCTTT
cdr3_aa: CSVVRGADTEAFF

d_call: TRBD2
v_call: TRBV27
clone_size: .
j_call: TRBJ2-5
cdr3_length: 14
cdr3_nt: TGTGCCAGCAGTTTATCGGGGGGGAGGGAGACCCAGTACTTC
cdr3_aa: CASSLSGGRETQYF

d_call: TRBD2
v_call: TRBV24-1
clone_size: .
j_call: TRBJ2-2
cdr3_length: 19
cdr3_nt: TGTGCCACCAGTGATTTCCTAGCGGGGGGACTAATGAACACCGGGGAGCTGTTTTTT
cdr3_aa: CATSDFLAGGLMNTGELFF

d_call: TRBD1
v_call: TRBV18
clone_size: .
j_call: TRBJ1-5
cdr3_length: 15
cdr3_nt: TGTGCCAGCTCACTGAGCCGGGACAGGGGCCAGCCCCAGCATTTT
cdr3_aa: CASSLSRDRGQPQHF

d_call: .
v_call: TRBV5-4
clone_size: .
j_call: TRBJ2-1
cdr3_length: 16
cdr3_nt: TGTGCCAGCAGCCCTGAACCAGGGGTATCCCACAATGAGCAGTTCTTC
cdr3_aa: CASSPEPGVSHNEQFF

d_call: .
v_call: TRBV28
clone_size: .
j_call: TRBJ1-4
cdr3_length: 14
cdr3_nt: TGTGCCAGCAACTCCCAGGGCCTCAGGGAAAAACTGTTTTTT
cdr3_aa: CASNSQGLREKLFF

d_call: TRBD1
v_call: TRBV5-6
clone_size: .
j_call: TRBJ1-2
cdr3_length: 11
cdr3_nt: TGTGCCAGCAGCTCCGGACAGGGGGTAACCTTC
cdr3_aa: CASSSGQGVTF

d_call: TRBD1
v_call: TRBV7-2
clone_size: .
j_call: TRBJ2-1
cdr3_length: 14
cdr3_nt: TGTGCCAGCACCCGGACAGGCTACGACAATGAGCAGTTCTTC
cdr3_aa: CASTRTGYDNEQFF

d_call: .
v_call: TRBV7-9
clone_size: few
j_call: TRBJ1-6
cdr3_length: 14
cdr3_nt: TGTGCCAGCAGCTTAGGACGGGATAATTCACCCCTCCACTTT
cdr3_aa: CASSLGRDNSPLHF

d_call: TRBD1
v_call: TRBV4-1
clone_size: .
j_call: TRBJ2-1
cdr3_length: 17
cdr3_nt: TGCGCCAGCAGCCAAGCTCAGGGGGAACTCTCCTACAATGAGCAGTTCTTC
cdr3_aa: CASSQAQGELSYNEQFF

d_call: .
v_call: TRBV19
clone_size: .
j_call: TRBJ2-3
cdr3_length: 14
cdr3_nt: TGTGCCAGTAGTATCGGAACAGGGCGAGATACGCAGTATTTT
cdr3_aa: CASSIGTGRDTQYF

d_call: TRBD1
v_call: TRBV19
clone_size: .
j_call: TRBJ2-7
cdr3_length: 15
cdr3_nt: TGTGCCAGTAGTATCATGGGGACAGGGGTGTACGAGCAGTACTTC
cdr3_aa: CASSIMGTGVYEQYF

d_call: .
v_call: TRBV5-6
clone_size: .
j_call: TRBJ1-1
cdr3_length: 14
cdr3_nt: TGTGCCAGCAGCTTGGCAGGGGCGCCCACTGAAGCTTTCTTT
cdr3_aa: CASSLAGAPTEAFF

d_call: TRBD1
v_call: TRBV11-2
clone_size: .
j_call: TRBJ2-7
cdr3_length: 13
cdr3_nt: TGTGCCAGCAGCATACAGGGGGCGAACGAGCAGTACTTC
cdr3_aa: CASSIQGANEQYF

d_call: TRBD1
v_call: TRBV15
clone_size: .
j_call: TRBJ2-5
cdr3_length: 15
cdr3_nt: TGTGCCACCAGCAGAGAGCACAGGGGTGAAGAGACCCAGTACTTC
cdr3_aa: CATSREHRGEETQYF

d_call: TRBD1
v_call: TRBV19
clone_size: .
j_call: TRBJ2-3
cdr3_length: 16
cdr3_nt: TGTGCCAGTAGTATTCCCGGGACAGACGGCACAGATACGCAGTATTTT
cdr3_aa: CASSIPGTDGTDTQYF

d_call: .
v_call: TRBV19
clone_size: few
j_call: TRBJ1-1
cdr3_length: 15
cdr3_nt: TGTGCCAGTAGTATTAGCAGGGTGGTCAACACTGAAGCTTTCTTT
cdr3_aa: CASSISRVVNTEAFF

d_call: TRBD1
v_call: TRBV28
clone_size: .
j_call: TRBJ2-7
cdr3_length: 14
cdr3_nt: TGTGCCAGCAGTTGGACAGGGCCGGGGCGCGAGCAGTACTTC
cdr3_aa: CASSWTGPGREQYF

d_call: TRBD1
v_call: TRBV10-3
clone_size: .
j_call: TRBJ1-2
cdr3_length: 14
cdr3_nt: TGTGCCATCACCAGGGGGGAAAGGTTCGATGGCTACACCTTC
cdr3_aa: CAITRGERFDGYTF

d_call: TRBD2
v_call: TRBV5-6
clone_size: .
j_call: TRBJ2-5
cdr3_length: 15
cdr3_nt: TGTGCCAGCAGCCCCGGACTAGCGCGCCAAGAGACCCAGTACTTC
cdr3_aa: CASSPGLARQETQYF

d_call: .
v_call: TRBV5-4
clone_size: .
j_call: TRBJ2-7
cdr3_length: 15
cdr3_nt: TGTGCCAGCAGCTTGTCCGGGCAGGGGACCTACGAGCAGTACTTC
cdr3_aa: CASSLSGQGTYEQYF

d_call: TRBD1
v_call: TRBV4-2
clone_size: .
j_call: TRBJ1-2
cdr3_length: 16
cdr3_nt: TGTGCCAGCAGCCAAGAGAGGGGGCTTTTTAACTATGGCTACACCTTC
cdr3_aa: CASSQERGLFNYGYTF